Reported below is one T cell receptor beta chain. This entry is derived from a study of blood T cell repertoires in COVID-19. The V gene's germline CDR1 is SGHNT and CDR2 YYREEE (reference sequence). This CDR3 comprises 15 residues. V shed 4 bases and J 6 bases; nucleotides not matched to a gene: 7. Under the authors' procedure: How many nucleated cells were present was estimated from reference gene primer amplification. Repertoires were generated with immunoSEQ multiplex PCR, while TCRdb's copy carries only in-frame clones and drops some. V, J and clone size reflect that table, while D and trimming were determined from the DNA. This sample has about 280,000 clones, with 85% found just once.

Sequencing was performed on peripheral blood. This sequence was found in a man aged 45-65 years with active or convalescent COVID-19. The chain links TRBV5-4 to TRBJ2-3; 11 bases are shared with TRBD2. CDR3 residues: CASSLRLAGIDTQYF. In DNA, the CDR3 is TGTGCCAGCAGCCTAAGACTAGCGGGAATCGATACGCAGTATTTT.